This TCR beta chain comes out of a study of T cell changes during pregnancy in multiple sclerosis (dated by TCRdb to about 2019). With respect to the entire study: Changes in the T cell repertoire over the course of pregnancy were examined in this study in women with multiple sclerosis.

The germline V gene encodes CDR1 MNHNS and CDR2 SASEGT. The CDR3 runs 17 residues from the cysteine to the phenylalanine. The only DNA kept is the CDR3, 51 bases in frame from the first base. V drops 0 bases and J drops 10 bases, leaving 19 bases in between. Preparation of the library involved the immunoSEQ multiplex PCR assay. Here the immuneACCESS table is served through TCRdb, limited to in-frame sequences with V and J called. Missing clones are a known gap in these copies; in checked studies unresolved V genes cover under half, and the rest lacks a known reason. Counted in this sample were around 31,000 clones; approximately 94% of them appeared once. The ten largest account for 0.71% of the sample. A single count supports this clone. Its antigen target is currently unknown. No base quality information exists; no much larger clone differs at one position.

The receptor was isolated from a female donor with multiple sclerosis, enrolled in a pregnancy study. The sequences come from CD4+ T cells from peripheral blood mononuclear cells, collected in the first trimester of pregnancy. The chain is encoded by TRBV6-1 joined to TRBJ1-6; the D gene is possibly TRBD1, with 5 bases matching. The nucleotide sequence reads TGTGCCAGCAGTGAAGCGATAAGGGGCTCGGTCGGGTCACCCCTCCACTTT. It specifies CASSEAIRGSVGSPLHF.